These 5 T cell receptor beta chains came from one sample sequenced in a study of T cells in Graves' hyperthyroidism and ophthalmopathy. Using RNA transcripts as the source, TCR beta CDR3 regions were amplified. Initially, a first-round RT-PCR of the TCR CDR3 employed the HTBI primer set. TCRdb independently ran MiXCR on the multiplex PCR reads; one entry per CDR3 protein. The table records approximately 640,000 distinct CDR3 sequences, around 16% of them present only once. Material: blood. These receptors were collected from a woman between 25 and 40 years old with Graves' hyperthyroidism.

In the case of this clonotype: Its ends do not fully match the called genes, so a read error is possible. The gene calls are TRBV3-1 and TRBJ2-2; perhaps TRBD2 as D (6 bases). The germline V gene encodes CDR1 LGHDT and CDR2 YNNKEL (reference sequence). The CDR3 covers 16 residues. The CDR3 spells CASSLLRTTSTGGLFF. CDR3 coding DNA: TGTGCCAGCAGCCTATTAAGAACAACGAGCACCGGGGGGCTGTTTTTT. Full variable domain (outside the CDR3, taken from reference TRBV3-1 and TRBJ2-2): DTAVSQTPKYLVTQMGNDKSIKCEQNLGHDTMYWYKQDSKKFLKIMFSYNNKELIINETVPNRFSPKSPDKAHLNLHINSLELGDSAVYFCASSLLRTTSTGGLFFGEGSRLTVL.

This clonotype was detected ten times or more. The chain recombines TRBV28 with TRBJ2-3; possible D gene TRBD2, 6 bases. The ends were cut back, 6 bases at V and 2 bases at J, with 15 bases in the middle. From germline, CDR1 is MDHEN and CDR2 SYDVKM. The CDR3 loop spans 15 amino acids. CDR3: CASSQDGRATDTQYF. CDR3 nucleotides: TGTGCCAGCAGCCAAGACGGGAGAGCCACAGATACGCAGTATTTT.

This clonotype occurred many times. The chain combines TRBV18 with TRBJ1-1; 8 bases align to TRBD1. V dropped 4 bases and J dropped 0; count of bases not matched to a gene: 7. This CDR3 region has 16 residues. The germline V gene encodes CDR1 KGHSH and CDR2 LQKENI. The CDR3 coding sequence is TGTGCCAGCTCACTTACTCTACAGGGGGTGAACACTGAAGCTTTCTTT. It yields the protein CASSLTLQGVNTEAFF.

This clonotype showed up just a few times. The chain uses TRBV18 and TRBJ2-2; a possible D gene is TRBD1 (6 bases). Germline V gene lookup returns CDR1 KGHSH and CDR2 LQKENI. The V and J ends lost 0 bases and 0 bases respectively, with 8 bases between them. CDR3 length: 16 amino acids. CDR3 sequence: CASSPPHRANTGELFF. The CDR3 region has the DNA TGTGCCAGCTCACCACCGCACAGGGCGAACACCGGGGAGCTGTTTTTT. The whole variable domain, remainder taken from reference TRBV18 and TRBJ2-2, is NAGVMQNPRHLVRRRGQEARLRCSPMKGHSHVYWYRQLPEEGLKFMVYLQKENIIDESGMPKERFSAEFPKEGPSILRIQQVVRGDSAAYFCASSPPHRANTGELFFGEGSRLTVL.

The CDR3 reads CASSPGHLILNYGYTF. The CDR3 DNA follows: TGTGCCAGCAGCCCGGGACATTTGATACTCAATTATGGCTACACCTTC. V gene TRBV13 combines with J gene TRBJ1-2; TRBD1 is a possible D gene (6 bases). This CDR3 is 16 amino acids long. Germline loops: CDR1 PRHDT, CDR2 FYEKMQ (reference sequence). V was pared by 5 bases and J by 5 bases, with 21 bases between.